The source of this T cell receptor (beta chain) is a study of OX40 agonist ivuxolimab in advanced cancers. V lost 0 bases to trimming and J lost 1 base, with 6 bases between them. The CDR3 has 14 residues. The germline V gene encodes CDR1 GTSNPN and CDR2 SVGIG (reference sequence). Profiling relied on immunoSEQ multiplex PCR, and the TCRdb table lists in-frame clones only, not all of them. Altogether around 100,000 clones are present, roughly 91% being singletons, with the ten largest covering 2% to 3%. The sequenced sample was CD4+ or CD8+ T cells sorted from blood, obtained in a trial of the OX40 agonist ivuxolimab. The rearrangement joins TRBV30 to TRBJ2-2; D is unresolved. The TCR sequence derives from an adult with an advanced solid tumor such as melanoma, head and neck, liver or kidney cancer. In nucleotides, the CDR3 is TGTGCCTGGAGTGTACTAAGGAACACCGGGGAGCTGTTTTTT. It codes for CAWSVLRNTGELFF.